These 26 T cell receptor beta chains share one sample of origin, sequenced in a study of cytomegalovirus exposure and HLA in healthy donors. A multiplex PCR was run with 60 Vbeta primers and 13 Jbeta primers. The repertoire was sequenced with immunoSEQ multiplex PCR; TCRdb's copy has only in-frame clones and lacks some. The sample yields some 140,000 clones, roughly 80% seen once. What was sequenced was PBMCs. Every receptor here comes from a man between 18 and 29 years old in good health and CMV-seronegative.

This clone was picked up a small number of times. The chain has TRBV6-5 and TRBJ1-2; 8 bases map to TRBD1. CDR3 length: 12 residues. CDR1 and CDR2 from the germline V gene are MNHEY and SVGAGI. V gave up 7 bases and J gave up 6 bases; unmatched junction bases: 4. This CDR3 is CASMAGGHGYTF. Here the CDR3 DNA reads TGTGCCAGCATGGCAGGGGGCCATGGCTACACCTTC.

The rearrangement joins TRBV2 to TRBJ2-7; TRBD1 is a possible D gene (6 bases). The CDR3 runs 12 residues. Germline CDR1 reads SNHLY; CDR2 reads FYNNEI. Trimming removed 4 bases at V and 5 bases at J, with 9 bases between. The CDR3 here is CASSGDTNEQYF. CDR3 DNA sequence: TGTGCCAGCAGTGGGGACACCAACGAGCAGTACTTC.

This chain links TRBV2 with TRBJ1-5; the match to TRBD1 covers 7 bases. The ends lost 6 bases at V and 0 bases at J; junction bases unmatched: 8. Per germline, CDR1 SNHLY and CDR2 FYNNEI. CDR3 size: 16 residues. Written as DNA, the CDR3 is TGTGCCAGCAGCCGTGACAGGGTGGGTAGCAATCAGCCCCAGCATTTT. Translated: CASSRDRVGSNQPQHF.

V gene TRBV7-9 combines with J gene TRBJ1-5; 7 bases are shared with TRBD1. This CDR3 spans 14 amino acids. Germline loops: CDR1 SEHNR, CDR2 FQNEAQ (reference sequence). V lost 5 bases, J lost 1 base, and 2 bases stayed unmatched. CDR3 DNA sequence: TGTGCCAGCAGCCAGGGGGGAAGCAATCAGCCCCAGCATTTT. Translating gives CASSQGGSNQPQHF.

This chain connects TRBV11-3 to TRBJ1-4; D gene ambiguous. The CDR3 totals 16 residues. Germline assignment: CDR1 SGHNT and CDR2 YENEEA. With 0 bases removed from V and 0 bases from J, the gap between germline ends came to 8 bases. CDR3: CASSLDPIATNEKLFF. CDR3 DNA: TGTGCCAGCAGCTTAGATCCCATTGCAACTAATGAAAAACTGTTTTTT.

This chain's CDR3 is CASSRVPAEAIYF. In nucleotides, the CDR3 is TGTGCCAGCAGTCGCGTTCCGGCGGAGGCCATATATTTT. This rearrangement joins TRBV6-5 to TRBJ1-3; D call uncertain. This CDR3 comprises 13 residues. Per the germline V gene, CDR1 is MNHEY and CDR2 is SVGAGI. V lost 5 bases and J lost 11, with 16 bases in between.

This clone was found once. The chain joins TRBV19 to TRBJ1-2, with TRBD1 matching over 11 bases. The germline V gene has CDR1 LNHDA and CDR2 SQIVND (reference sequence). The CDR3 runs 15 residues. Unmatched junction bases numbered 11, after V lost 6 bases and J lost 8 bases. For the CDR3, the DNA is TGTGCCAGTAGGGGACAGGGGGTTCGGCGGTCGGGCTACACCTTC. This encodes CASRGQGVRRSGYTF.

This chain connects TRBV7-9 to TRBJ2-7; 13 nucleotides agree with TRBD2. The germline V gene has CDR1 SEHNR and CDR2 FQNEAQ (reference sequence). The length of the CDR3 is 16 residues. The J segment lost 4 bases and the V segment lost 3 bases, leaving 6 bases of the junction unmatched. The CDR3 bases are TGTGCCAGCAGCTTGAGGGGGGGACTAGCGGGGTACGAGCAGTACTTC. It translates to CASSLRGGLAGYEQYF.

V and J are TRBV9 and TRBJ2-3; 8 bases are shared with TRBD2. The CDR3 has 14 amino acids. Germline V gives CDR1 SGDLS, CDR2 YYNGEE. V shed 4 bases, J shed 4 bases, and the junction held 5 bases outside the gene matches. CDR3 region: CASSSGGAADTQYF. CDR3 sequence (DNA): TGTGCCAGCAGCTCCGGGGGGGCCGCAGATACGCAGTATTTT. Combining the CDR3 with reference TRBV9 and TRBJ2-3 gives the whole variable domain DSGVTQTPKHLITATGQRVTLRCSPRSGDLSVYWYQQSLDQGLQFLIQYYNGEERAKGNILERFSAQQFPDLHSELNLSSLELGDSALYFCASSSGGAADTQYFGPGTRLTVL.

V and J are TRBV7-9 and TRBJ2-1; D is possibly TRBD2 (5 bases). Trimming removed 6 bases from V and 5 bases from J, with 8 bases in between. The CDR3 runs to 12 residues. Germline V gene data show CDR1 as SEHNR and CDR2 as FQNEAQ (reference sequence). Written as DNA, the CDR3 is TGTGCCAGCAGTTCCGGGGACAATGAGCAGTTCTTC. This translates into CASSSGDNEQFF. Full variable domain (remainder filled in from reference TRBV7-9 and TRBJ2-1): DTGVSQNPRHKITKRGQNVTFRCDPISEHNRLYWYRQTLGQGPEFLTYFQNEAQLEKSRLLSDRFSAERPKGSFSTLEIQRTEQGDSAMYLCASSSGDNEQFFGPGTRLTVL.

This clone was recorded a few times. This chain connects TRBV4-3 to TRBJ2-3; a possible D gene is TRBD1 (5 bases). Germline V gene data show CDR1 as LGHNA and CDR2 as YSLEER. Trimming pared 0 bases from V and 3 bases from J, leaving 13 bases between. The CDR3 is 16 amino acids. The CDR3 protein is CASSQDGQGRTDTQYF. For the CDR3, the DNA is TGCGCCAGCAGCCAAGATGGCCAGGGTAGGACAGATACGCAGTATTTT.

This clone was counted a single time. The CDR3 here is CASRDRGTDTQYF. CDR3 nucleotide sequence: TGTGCCAGCCGGGACAGGGGAACAGATACGCAGTATTTT. This chain links TRBV6-5 with TRBJ2-3, with 10 bases matching TRBD1. This CDR3 contains 13 residues. Germline CDR1 reads MNHEY; CDR2 reads SVGAGI. V was pared by 8 bases and J by 3 bases, with 2 bases of the junction left unmatched.

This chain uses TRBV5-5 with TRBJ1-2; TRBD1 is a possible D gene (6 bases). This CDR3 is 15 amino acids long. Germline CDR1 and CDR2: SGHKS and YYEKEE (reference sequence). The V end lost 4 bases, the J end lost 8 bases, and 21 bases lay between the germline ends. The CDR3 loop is CASSPRQVEAGGYTF. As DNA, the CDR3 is TGTGCCAGCAGCCCCCGACAGGTGGAGGCAGGGGGCTACACCTTC.

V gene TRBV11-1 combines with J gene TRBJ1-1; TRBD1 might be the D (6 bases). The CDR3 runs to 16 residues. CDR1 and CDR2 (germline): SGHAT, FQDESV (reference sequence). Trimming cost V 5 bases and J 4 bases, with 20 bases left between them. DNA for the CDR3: TGTGCCAGCAGCCCCATGACAGGCGGCTATGGCACTGAAGCTTTCTTT. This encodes CASSPMTGGYGTEAFF.

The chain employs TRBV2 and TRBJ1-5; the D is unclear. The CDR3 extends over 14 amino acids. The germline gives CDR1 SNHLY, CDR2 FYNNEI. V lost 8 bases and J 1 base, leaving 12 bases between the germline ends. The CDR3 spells CASAFEGSNQPQHF. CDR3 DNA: TGTGCCAGCGCTTTTGAGGGAAGCAATCAGCCCCAGCATTTT. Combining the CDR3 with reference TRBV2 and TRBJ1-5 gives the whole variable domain EPEVTQTPSHQVTQMGQEVILRCVPISNHLYFYWYRQILGQKVEFLVSFYNNEISEKSEIFDDQFSVERPDGSNFTLKIRSTKLEDSAMYFCASAFEGSNQPQHFGDGTRLSIL.

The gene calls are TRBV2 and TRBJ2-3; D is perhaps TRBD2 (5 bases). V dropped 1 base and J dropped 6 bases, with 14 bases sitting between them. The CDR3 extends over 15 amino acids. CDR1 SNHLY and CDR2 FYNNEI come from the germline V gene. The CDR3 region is CASSEERVKEDTQYF. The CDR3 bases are TGTGCCAGCAGTGAAGAGAGGGTAAAAGAGGATACGCAGTATTTT.

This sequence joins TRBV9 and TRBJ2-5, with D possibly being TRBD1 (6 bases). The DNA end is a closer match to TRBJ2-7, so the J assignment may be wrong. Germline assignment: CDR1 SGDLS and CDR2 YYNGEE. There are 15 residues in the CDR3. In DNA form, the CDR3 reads TGTGCCAGCAGCCCCCGGACCGGGACAATCTACGAGCAGTACTTC. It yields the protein CASSPRTGTIYEQYF.

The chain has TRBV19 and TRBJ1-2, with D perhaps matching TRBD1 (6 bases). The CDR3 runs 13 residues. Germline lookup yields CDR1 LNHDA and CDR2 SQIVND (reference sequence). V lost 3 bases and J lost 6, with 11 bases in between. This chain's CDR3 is CASSISGVDGYTF. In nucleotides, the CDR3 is TGTGCCAGTAGTATCTCAGGGGTCGATGGCTACACCTTC. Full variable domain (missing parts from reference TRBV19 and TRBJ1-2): DGGITQSPKYLFRKEGQNVTLSCEQNLNHDAMYWYRQDPGQGLRLIYYSQIVNDFQKGDIAEGYSVSREKKESFPLTVTSAQKNPTAFYLCASSISGVDGYTFGSGTRLTVV.

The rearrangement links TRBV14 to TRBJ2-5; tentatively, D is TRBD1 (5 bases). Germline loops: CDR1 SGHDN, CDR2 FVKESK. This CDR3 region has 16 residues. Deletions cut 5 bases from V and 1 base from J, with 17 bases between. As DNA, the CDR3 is TGTGCCAGCAGCAAAACAGGTGGGGCAACCCAAGAGACCCAGTACTTC. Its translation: CASSKTGGATQETQYF.

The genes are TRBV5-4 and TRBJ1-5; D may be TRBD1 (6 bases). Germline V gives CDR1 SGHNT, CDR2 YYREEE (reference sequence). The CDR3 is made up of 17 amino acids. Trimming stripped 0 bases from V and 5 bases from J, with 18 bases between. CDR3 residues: CASSLEGTPSADQPQHF. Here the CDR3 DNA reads TGTGCCAGCAGCTTGGAGGGGACACCTTCAGCAGATCAGCCCCAGCATTTT.

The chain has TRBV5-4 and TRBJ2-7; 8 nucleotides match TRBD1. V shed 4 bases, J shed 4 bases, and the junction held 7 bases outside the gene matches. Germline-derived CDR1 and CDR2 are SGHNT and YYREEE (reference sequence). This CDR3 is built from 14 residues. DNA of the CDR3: TGTGCCAGCAGCCTCGGACAGGGACCATACGAGCAGTACTTC. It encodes CASSLGQGPYEQYF.

The CDR3, as DNA: TGTGCCAGCAGCGGGGCGTGGGACAGGGGGGACTTCGGTACGCAGTATTTT. It codes for CASSGAWDRGDFGTQYF. The V gene is TRBV2, the J gene TRBJ2-3, with TRBD1 matching over 11 bases. J gave up 8 bases and V 6 bases, and 16 bases lay outside the gene matches. The CDR3 spans 17 residues. Germline CDR1 and CDR2: SNHLY and FYNNEI.

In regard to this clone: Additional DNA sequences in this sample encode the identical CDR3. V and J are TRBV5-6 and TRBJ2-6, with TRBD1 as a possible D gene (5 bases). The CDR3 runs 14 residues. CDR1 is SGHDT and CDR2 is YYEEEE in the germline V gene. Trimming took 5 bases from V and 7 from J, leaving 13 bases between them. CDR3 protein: CASSTGSLANVLTF. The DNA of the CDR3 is TGTGCCAGCAGTACAGGTTCCTTAGCCAACGTCCTGACTTTC.

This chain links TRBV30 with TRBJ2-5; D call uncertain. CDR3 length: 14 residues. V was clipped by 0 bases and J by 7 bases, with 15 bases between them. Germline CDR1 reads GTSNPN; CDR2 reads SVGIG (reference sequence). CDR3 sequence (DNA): TGTGCCTGGAGTGTATTGGCGCCTACGGGGACCCAGTACTTC. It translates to CAWSVLAPTGTQYF.

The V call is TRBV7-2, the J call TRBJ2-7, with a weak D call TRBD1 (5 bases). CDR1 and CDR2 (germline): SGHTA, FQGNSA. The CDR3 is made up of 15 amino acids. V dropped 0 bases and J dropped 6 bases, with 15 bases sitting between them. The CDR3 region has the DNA TGTGCCAGCAGCTTAGCGCAGGGTTTGAGCAGCGAGCAGTACTTC. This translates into CASSLAQGLSSEQYF.

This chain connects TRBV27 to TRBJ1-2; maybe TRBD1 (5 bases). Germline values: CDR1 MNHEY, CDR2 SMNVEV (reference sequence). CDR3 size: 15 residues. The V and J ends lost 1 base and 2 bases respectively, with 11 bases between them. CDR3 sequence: CASSLWGDGNYGYTF. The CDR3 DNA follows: TGTGCCAGCAGTTTATGGGGGGACGGGAACTATGGCTACACCTTC.